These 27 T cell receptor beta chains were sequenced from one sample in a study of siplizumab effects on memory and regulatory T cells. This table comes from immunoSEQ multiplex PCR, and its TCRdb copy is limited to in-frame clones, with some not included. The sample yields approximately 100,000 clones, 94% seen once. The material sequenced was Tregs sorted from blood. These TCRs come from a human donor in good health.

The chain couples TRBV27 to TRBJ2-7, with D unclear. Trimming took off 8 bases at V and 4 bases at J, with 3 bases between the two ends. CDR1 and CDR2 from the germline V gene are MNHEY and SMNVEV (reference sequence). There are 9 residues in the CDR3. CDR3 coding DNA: TGTGCCAGCGGATACGAGCAGTACTTC. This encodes CASGYEQYF.

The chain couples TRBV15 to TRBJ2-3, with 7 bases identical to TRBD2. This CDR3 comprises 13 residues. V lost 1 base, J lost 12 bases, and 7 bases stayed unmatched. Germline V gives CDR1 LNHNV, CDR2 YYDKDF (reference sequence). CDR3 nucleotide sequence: TGTGCCACCAGCAGAGGGAGACTAGCCGTACAGTATTTT. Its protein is CATSRGRLAVQYF.

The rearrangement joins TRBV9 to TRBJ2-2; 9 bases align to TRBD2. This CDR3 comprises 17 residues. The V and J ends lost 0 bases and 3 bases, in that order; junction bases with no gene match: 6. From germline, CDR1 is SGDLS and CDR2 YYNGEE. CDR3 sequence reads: CASSVAGSGSYTGELFF. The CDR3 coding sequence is TGTGCCAGCAGCGTAGCGGGTAGCGGGAGCTACACCGGGGAGCTGTTTTTT.

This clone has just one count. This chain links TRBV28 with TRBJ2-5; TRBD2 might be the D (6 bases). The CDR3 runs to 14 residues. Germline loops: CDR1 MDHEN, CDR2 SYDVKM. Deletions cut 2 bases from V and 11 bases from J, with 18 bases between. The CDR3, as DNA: TGTGCCAGCAGTTTAATGAGGGACTCGGAGGAGCAGTACTTC. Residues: CASSLMRDSEEQYF.

The CDR3 region has the DNA TGTGCCAGCAGTTTCGTGGGGGCAACTGGAAACACCATATATTTT. Translated: CASSFVGATGNTIYF. This chain uses TRBV28 with TRBJ1-3; a weak D match, TRBD1 (6 bases). This CDR3 region has 15 residues. V was shortened by 3 bases and J by 2 bases, with 11 bases between the two germline ends. The V gene's germline CDR1 is MDHEN and CDR2 SYDVKM.

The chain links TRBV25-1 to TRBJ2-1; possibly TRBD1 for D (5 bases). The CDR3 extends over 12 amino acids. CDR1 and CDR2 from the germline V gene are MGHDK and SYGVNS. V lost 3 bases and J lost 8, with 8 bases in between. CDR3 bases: TGTGCCAGCAGTGATAGGGGATATGAGCAGTTCTTC. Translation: CASSDRGYEQFF.

The CDR3 DNA reads TGTGCCAGCTCACCACCGGGGCGGCGTAATGAAAAACTGTTTTTT. Amino acid sequence: CASSPPGRRNEKLFF. This chain connects TRBV18 to TRBJ1-4; TRBD1 might be the D (5 bases). Germline CDR1 and CDR2: KGHSH and LQKENI. Trimming removed 0 bases from V and 4 bases from J, with 9 bases in between. The CDR3 covers 15 residues.

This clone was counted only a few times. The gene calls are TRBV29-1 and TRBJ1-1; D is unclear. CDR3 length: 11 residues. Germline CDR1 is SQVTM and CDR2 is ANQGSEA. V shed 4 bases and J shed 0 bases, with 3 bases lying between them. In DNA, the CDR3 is TGCAGCGTTGTGGTGAACACTGAAGCTTTCTTT. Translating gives CSVVVNTEAFF.

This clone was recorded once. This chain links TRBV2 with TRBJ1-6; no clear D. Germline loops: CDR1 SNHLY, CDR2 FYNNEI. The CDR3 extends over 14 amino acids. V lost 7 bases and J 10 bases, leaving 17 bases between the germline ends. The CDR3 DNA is TGTGCCAGCAACCTAGCCTCACCGGGCTCACCCCTCCACTTT. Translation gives CASNLASPGSPLHF.

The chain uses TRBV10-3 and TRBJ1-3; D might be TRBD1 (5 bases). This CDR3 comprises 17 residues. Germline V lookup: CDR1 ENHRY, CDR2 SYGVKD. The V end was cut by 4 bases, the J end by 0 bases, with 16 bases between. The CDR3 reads CAISAGTGFVSGNTIYF. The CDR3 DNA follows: TGTGCCATCAGTGCCGGGACTGGATTTGTCTCTGGAAACACCATATATTTT.

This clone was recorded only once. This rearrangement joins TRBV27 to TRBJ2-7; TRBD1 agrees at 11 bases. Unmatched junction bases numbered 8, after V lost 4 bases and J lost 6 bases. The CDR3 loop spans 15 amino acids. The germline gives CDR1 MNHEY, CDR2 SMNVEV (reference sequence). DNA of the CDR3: TGTGCCAGCAGTTACGCGGACAGGGGGCCGGGCGAGCAGTACTTC. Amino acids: CASSYADRGPGEQYF.

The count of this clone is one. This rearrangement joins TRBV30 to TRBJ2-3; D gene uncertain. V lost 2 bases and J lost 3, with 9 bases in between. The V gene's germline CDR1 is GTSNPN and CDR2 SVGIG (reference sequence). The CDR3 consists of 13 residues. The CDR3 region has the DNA TGTGCCTGGAGTACCCCCGGTACAGATACGCAGTATTTT. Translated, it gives CAWSTPGTDTQYF.

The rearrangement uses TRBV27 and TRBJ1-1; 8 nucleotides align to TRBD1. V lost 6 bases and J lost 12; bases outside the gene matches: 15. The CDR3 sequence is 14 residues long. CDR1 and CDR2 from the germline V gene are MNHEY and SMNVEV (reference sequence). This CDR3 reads CASSLYGGTGGTFF. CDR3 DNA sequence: TGTGCCAGCAGCCTTTACGGGGGGACAGGAGGGACTTTCTTT.

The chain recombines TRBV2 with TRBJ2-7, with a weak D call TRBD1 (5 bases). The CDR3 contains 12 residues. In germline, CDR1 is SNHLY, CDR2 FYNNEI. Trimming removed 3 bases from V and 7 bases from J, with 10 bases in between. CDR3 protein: CASSDRVGEQYF. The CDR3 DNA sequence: TGTGCCAGCAGTGACAGGGTGGGGGAGCAGTACTTC.

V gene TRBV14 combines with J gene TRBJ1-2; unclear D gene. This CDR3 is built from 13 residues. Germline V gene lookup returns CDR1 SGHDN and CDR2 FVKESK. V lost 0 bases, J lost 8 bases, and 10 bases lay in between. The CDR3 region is CASSQDNRGGYTF. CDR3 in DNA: TGTGCCAGCAGCCAAGATAACAGAGGGGGCTACACCTTC.

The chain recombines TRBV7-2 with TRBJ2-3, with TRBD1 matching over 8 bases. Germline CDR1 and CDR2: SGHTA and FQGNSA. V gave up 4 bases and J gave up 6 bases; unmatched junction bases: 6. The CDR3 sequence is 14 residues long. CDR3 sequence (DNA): TGTGCCAGCAGCTCGGACAGGGTCGCGGATACGCAGTATTTT. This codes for CASSSDRVADTQYF. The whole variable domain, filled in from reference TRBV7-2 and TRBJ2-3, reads GAGVSQSPSNKVTEKGKDVELRCDPISGHTALYWYRQSLGQGLEFLIYFQGNSAPDKSGLPSDRFSAERTGGSVSTLTIQRTQQEDSAVYLCASSSDRVADTQYFGPGTRLTVL.

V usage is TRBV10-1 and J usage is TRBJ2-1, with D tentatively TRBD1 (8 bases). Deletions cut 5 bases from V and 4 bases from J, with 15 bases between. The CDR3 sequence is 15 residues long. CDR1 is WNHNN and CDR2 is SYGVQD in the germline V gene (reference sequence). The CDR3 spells CASSTGQGGYNEQFF. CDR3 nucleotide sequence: TGCGCCAGCAGTACCGGACAGGGAGGGTACAATGAGCAGTTCTTC.

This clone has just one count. This chain's CDR3 is CASSAPGLRLGTQYF. The CDR3 DNA follows: TGTGCCAGCAGCGCCCCTGGGCTCCGCTTAGGGACCCAGTACTTC. V usage is TRBV7-2 and J usage is TRBJ2-5; no definite D call. This CDR3 is 15 amino acids long. Germline loops: CDR1 SGHTA, CDR2 FQGNSA. V was pared by 5 bases and J by 7 bases, with 20 bases between.

DNA for the CDR3: TGCAGCGTTCTTGAGGGACTTAACACTGAAGCTTTCTTT. The encoded protein is CSVLEGLNTEAFF. The J gene is TRBJ1-1, the V gene TRBV29-1, with D tentatively TRBD1 (5 bases). CDR3 length: 13 residues. The germline V and J ends were trimmed by 5 bases and 2 bases, with 12 bases remaining between them. The germline V gene encodes CDR1 SQVTM and CDR2 ANQGSEA.

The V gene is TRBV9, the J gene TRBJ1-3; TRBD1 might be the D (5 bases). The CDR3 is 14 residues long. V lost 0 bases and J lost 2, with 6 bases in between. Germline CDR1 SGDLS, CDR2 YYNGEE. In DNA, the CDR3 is TGTGCCAGCAGCGTAGACAGGCCTGGAAACACCATATATTTT. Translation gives CASSVDRPGNTIYF.

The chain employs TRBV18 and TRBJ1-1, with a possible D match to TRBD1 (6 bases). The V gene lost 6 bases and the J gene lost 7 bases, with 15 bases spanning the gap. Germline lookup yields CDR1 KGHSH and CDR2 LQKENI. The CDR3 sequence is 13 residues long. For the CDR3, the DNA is TGTGCCAGCTCCCCAGGACAGCTGTATGAAGCTTTCTTT. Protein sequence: CASSPGQLYEAFF. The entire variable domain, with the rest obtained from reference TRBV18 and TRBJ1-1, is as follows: NAGVMQNPRHLVRRRGQEARLRCSPMKGHSHVYWYRQLPEEGLKFMVYLQKENIIDESGMPKERFSAEFPKEGPSILRIQQVVRGDSAAYFCASSPGQLYEAFFGQGTRLTVV.

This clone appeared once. The CDR3 nucleotides are TGCAGCGTAGGCCACAATGAGCAGTTCTTC. It specifies CSVGHNEQFF. The chain combines TRBV29-1 with TRBJ2-1; D unresolved. This CDR3 has 10 amino acids. The V and J ends lost 6 bases and 5 bases respectively, with 5 bases between them. From germline, CDR1 is SQVTM and CDR2 ANQGSEA.

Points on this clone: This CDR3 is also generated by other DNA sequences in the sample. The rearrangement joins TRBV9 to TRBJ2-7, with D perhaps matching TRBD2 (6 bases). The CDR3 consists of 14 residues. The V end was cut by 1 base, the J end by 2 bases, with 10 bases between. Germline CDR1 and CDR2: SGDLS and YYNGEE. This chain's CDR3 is CASSVLAVTYEQYF. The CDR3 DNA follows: TGTGCCAGCAGCGTATTAGCGGTAACCTACGAGCAGTACTTC.

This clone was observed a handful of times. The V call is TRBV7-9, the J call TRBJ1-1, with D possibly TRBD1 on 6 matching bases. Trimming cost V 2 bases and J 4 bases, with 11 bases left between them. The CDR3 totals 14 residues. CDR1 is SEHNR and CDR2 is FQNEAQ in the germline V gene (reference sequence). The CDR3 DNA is TGTGCCAGCAGCTTAATACAGGGCGGCACTGAAGCTTTCTTT. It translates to CASSLIQGGTEAFF.

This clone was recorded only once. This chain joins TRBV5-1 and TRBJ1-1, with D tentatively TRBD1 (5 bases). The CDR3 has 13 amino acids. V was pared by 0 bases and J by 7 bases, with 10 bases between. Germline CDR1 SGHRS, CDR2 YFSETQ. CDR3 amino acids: CASSLAGSGEAFF. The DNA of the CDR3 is TGCGCCAGCAGCTTGGCAGGGTCAGGTGAAGCTTTCTTT.

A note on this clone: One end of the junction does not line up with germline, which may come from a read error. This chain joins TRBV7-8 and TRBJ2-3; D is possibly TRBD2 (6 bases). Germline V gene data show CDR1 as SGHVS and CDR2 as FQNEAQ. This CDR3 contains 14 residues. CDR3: CASRLAASTDTQYF. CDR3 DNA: TGTGCCAGCAGATTAGCGGCTAGCACAGATACGCAGTATTTT.

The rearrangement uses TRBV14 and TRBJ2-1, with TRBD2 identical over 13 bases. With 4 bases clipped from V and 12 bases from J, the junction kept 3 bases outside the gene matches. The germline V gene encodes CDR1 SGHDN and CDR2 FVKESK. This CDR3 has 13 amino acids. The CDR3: CASSPGTSGAQFF. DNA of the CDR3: TGTGCCAGCAGCCCGGGGACTAGCGGGGCGCAGTTCTTC.